A single sample gave rise to the 23 T cell receptor beta chains below, sequenced in a study of blood T cell repertoires in COVID-19. Clones were read by immunoSEQ multiplex PCR, and TCRdb kept only the in-frame ones, dropping some. The sample shows about 160,000 clones, approximately 84% of them seen only once. Material: peripheral blood. The origin of the receptors is a man in his 70s with acute or convalescent COVID-19.

V and J are TRBV2 and TRBJ2-5; 13 positions agree with TRBD2. The CDR3 length is 15 residues. Unmatched junction bases numbered 2, after V lost 7 bases and J lost 0 bases. Germline lookup yields CDR1 SNHLY and CDR2 FYNNEI. In DNA, the CDR3 is TGTGCCAGCAAGGGGACTAGCGGGGACCAAGAGACCCAGTACTTC. Translation gives CASKGTSGDQETQYF. The full variable domain, completed using reference TRBV2 and TRBJ2-5, is EPEVTQTPSHQVTQMGQEVILRCVPISNHLYFYWYRQILGQKVEFLVSFYNNEISEKSEIFDDQFSVERPDGSNFTLKIRSTKLEDSAMYFCASKGTSGDQETQYFGPGTRLLVL.

The chain joins TRBV10-2 to TRBJ2-1, with D possibly TRBD2 on 6 matching bases. The length of the CDR3 is 15 residues. V lost 3 bases and J 3 bases, leaving 12 bases between the germline ends. Germline V gene lookup returns CDR1 WSHSY and CDR2 SAAADI. The CDR3 is CASSDVGGNYNEQFF. CDR3 nucleotides: TGCGCCAGCAGTGATGTGGGGGGTAACTACAATGAGCAGTTCTTC.

The J gene is TRBJ2-3, the V gene TRBV7-3, with D tentatively TRBD2 (6 bases). The CDR3 spans 14 residues. The V end was cut by 5 bases, the J end by 5 bases, with 14 bases between. Germline CDR1 is SGHTA and CDR2 is FQGTGA. The CDR3 is CASSPGRRGDTQYF. The CDR3 nucleotides are TGTGCCAGCAGCCCGGGGAGGAGAGGAGATACGCAGTATTTT. The complete variable domain, with remaining parts taken from reference TRBV7-3 and TRBJ2-3, reads GAGVSQTPSNKVTEKGKYVELRCDPISGHTALYWYRQSLGQGPEFLIYFQGTGAADDSGLPNDRFFAVRPEGSVSTLKIQRTERGDSAVYLCASSPGRRGDTQYFGPGTRLTVL.

This clone was observed a few times. The chain couples TRBV27 to TRBJ1-6; the D gene is possibly TRBD1 (6 bases). CDR3 length equals 11 residues. V gave up 5 bases and J gave up 12 bases, with 8 bases separating them. CDR1 MNHEY and CDR2 SMNVEV come from the germline V gene (reference sequence). The CDR3 here is CASSAQGPLHF. CDR3 nucleotides: TGTGCCAGCAGTGCACAGGGACCCCTCCACTTT.

The genes are TRBV29-1 and TRBJ2-3; no firm D call. Trimming took 7 bases from V and 6 from J, leaving 11 bases between them. In germline, CDR1 is SQVTM, CDR2 ANQGSEA. The CDR3 has 11 residues. CDR3 nucleotide sequence: TGCAGCGCCGAAGCGTGGGATACGCAGTATTTT. Protein: CSAEAWDTQYF.

Only one count was recorded for this clone. V and J are TRBV2 and TRBJ2-7; 7 bases match TRBD2. The ends lost 6 bases at V and 3 bases at J; junction bases unmatched: 5. This CDR3 comprises 13 residues. Germline V gene data show CDR1 as SNHLY and CDR2 as FYNNEI. The chain's CDR3 is CASRTSANYEQYF. The CDR3 bases are TGTGCCAGCAGAACTAGCGCTAACTACGAGCAGTACTTC.

The V and J genes are TRBV28 and TRBJ1-1, with a tentative D call TRBD1 (6 bases). Germline V gives CDR1 MDHEN, CDR2 SYDVKM. The ends were cut back, 6 bases at V and 7 bases at J, with 21 bases in the middle. There are 15 residues in the CDR3. Written as DNA, the CDR3 is TGTGCCAGCAGCCCCGGCGGGGGGGCGGATGGTGAAGCTTTCTTT. Translated: CASSPGGGADGEAFF.

In its sample, this clone was seen a few times. The chain couples TRBV30 to TRBJ1-2; possibly TRBD1 for D (5 bases). The CDR3 is 15 amino acids. The germline CDR1 and CDR2 sequences are GTSNPN and SVGIG (reference sequence). The V gene lost 1 base and the J gene lost 9 bases, with 21 bases spanning the gap. CDR3: CAWSGPRAPSSSYTF. The CDR3 DNA reads as TGTGCCTGGAGTGGCCCCAGGGCCCCCTCCTCTAGCTACACCTTC.

This clone came up once. The V call is TRBV19, the J call TRBJ2-7; 9 bases align to TRBD1. CDR3 length: 13 residues. V gave up 10 bases and J gave up 3 bases; unmatched junction bases: 7. The germline V gene has CDR1 LNHDA and CDR2 SQIVND (reference sequence). CDR3 DNA: TGTGCCACCACATCGGGACAGGGCTACGAGCAGTACTTC. It yields the protein CATTSGQGYEQYF.

V and J are TRBV6-5 and TRBJ1-1; possible D gene TRBD1, 6 bases. From germline, CDR1 is MNHEY and CDR2 SVGAGI. V was pared by 6 bases and J by 5 bases, with 16 bases between. The length of the CDR3 is 14 residues. CDR3 coding DNA: TGTGCCAGCAGGAGGGCGGGGGGCGGAACTGAAGCTTTCTTT. Translating it yields CASRRAGGGTEAFF.

The table lists this clone with a count of one. V gene TRBV11-2 combines with J gene TRBJ2-2, with D unresolved. CDR3 size: 14 residues. Trimming removed 4 bases at V and 6 bases at J, with 12 bases between. CDR1 and CDR2 (germline): SGHAT, FQNNGV. Here the CDR3 DNA reads TGTGCCAGCAGCTGGGCCGCAGCCCCCGGGGAGCTGTTTTTT. Translation gives CASSWAAAPGELFF.

The chain employs TRBV28 and TRBJ2-7, with 7 bases identical to TRBD1. The CDR3 length is 17 residues. V gave up 4 bases and J gave up 3 bases; unmatched junction bases: 15. In germline, CDR1 is MDHEN, CDR2 SYDVKM. The CDR3 DNA reads as TGTGCCAGCAGTTCGCCGGCAGGGGGTCGAGGATTCTACGAGCAGTACTTC. Its translation is CASSSPAGGRGFYEQYF.

This clone was detected once. The rearrangement links TRBV4-1 to TRBJ2-7; 9 nucleotides line up with TRBD1. V shed 0 bases, J shed 3 bases, and the junction held 6 bases outside the gene matches. There are 16 residues in the CDR3. Germline V gives CDR1 MGHRA, CDR2 YSYEKL. CDR3 sequence: CASSQERWDRDYEQYF. As DNA, the CDR3 is TGCGCCAGCAGCCAAGAGCGCTGGGACAGGGACTACGAGCAGTACTTC.

In this sample, this clone turned up a few times. The chain couples TRBV7-9 to TRBJ1-6; unclear D gene. Germline CDR1 and CDR2: SEHNR and FQNEAQ (reference sequence). This CDR3 spans 13 amino acids. Trimming took off 1 base at V and 9 bases at J, with 7 bases between the two ends. CDR3 loop: CASSLGAGSPLHF. CDR3 in DNA: TGTGCCAGCAGCTTAGGGGCGGGTTCACCCCTCCACTTT.

This chain connects TRBV7-2 to TRBJ2-2; TRBD2 aligns across 9 bases. The germline CDR1 and CDR2 sequences are SGHTA and FQGNSA. V shed 0 bases, J shed 5 bases, and the junction held 1 base outside the gene matches. The CDR3 has 15 amino acids. The CDR3 region is CASSLASGGTGELFF. DNA of the CDR3: TGTGCCAGCAGCTTAGCTAGCGGGGGTACCGGGGAGCTGTTTTTT. The full variable domain, with the rest looked up from reference TRBV7-2 and TRBJ2-2, is GAGVSQSPSNKVTEKGKDVELRCDPISGHTALYWYRQSLGQGLEFLIYFQGNSAPDKSGLPSDRFSAERTGGSVSTLTIQRTQQEDSAVYLCASSLASGGTGELFFGEGSRLTVL.

V and J are TRBV19 and TRBJ2-7; D is unresolved. CDR3 length: 13 residues. Germline V lookup: CDR1 LNHDA, CDR2 SQIVND (reference sequence). Trimming stripped 6 bases from V and 9 bases from J, with 18 bases between. CDR3 amino acids: CASSRQEQTAQYF. CDR3 bases: TGTGCCAGTAGCCGCCAAGAGCAGACTGCGCAGTACTTC. Full variable domain (remainder filled in from reference TRBV19 and TRBJ2-7): DGGITQSPKYLFRKEGQNVTLSCEQNLNHDAMYWYRQDPGQGLRLIYYSQIVNDFQKGDIAEGYSVSREKKESFPLTVTSAQKNPTAFYLCASSRQEQTAQYFGPGTRLTVT.

V gene TRBV9 combines with J gene TRBJ1-4; 11 positions agree with TRBD1. The CDR3 runs 18 residues. Per germline, CDR1 SGDLS and CDR2 YYNGEE. V gave up 1 base and J gave up 0 bases; unmatched junction bases: 5. The CDR3: CASSVSGTGGSTNEKLFF. The CDR3, as DNA: TGTGCCAGCAGCGTATCCGGGACAGGGGGTTCAACTAATGAAAAACTGTTTTTT.

This chain joins TRBV29-1 and TRBJ2-1; the D is unclear. This CDR3 is 14 amino acids long. The V gene lost 7 bases and the J gene lost 0 bases, with 13 bases spanning the gap. Germline V gene lookup returns CDR1 SQVTM and CDR2 ANQGSEA. The CDR3 DNA reads as TGCAGCGCGAGTCGCTCCAGCTCCTACAATGAGCAGTTCTTC. Protein: CSASRSSSYNEQFF.

V is TRBV29-1 and J is TRBJ2-2; the D gene is possibly TRBD2 (6 bases). The CDR3 loop spans 13 amino acids. The germline V gene encodes CDR1 SQVTM and CDR2 ANQGSEA. V lost 6 bases and J lost 5, with 13 bases in between. The CDR3 DNA reads as TGCAGCGTAGCCATTGGAGGGACCGGGGAGCTGTTTTTT. This codes for CSVAIGGTGELFF.

The CDR3 here is CASRAGRSYEQYF. CDR3 DNA: TGTGCCAGCAGAGCGGGACGGTCCTACGAGCAGTACTTC. This sequence joins TRBV2 and TRBJ2-7, with TRBD2 matching 7 bases. With 6 bases clipped from V and 1 base from J, the junction kept 3 bases outside the gene matches. Germline V gene data show CDR1 as SNHLY and CDR2 as FYNNEI. The CDR3 loop spans 13 amino acids. The variable domain in full, with the rest retrieved from reference TRBV2 and TRBJ2-7, is EPEVTQTPSHQVTQMGQEVILRCVPISNHLYFYWYRQILGQKVEFLVSFYNNEISEKSEIFDDQFSVERPDGSNFTLKIRSTKLEDSAMYFCASRAGRSYEQYFGPGTRLTVT.

The rearrangement joins TRBV19 to TRBJ1-4; 8 bases align to TRBD1. This CDR3 is built from 16 residues. The V segment lost 3 bases and the J segment 0 bases; nucleotides outside the gene matches: 3. In germline, CDR1 is LNHDA, CDR2 SQIVND (reference sequence). The CDR3 sequence: CASSMTGATTNEKLFF. DNA for the CDR3: TGTGCCAGTAGTATGACAGGGGCCACAACTAATGAAAAACTGTTTTTT.

The rearrangement uses TRBV5-1 and TRBJ1-4; 10 nucleotides match TRBD1. The CDR3 is 16 amino acids. Trimming removed 4 bases from V and 5 bases from J; junction bases left unmatched: 8. Germline V gene data show CDR1 as SGHRS and CDR2 as YFSETQ. CDR3 in DNA: TGCGCCAGCAGCGACCGGGACAGGGGCGGGAATGAAAAACTGTTTTTT. It specifies CASSDRDRGGNEKLFF.

CDR3: CASNRVQETQYF. CDR3 DNA: TGTGCCAGCAACAGGGTCCAAGAGACCCAGTACTTC. The genes are TRBV2 and TRBJ2-5; D is perhaps TRBD1 (6 bases). The length of the CDR3 is 12 residues. V dropped 7 bases and J dropped 1 base, with 7 bases sitting between them. Germline assignment: CDR1 SNHLY and CDR2 FYNNEI.